This T cell receptor (beta chain) derives from a study of beta chain features in type 1 diabetes. Sequencing targeted expressed TCRB transcripts, as all isolated RNA had been reverse transcribed. Naive, central memory and regulatory T cell samples came to a mean of approximately 3.57 million reads. Using immunoSEQ multiplex PCR, the repertoire was profiled, and TCRdb retains in-frame clones only, with some absent. The data contain roughly 140,000 clones, around 10% of them seen just once; the ten biggest clones take up about 2.1%. V lost 5 bases and J 6 bases, leaving 13 bases between the germline ends. The CDR3 has 13 residues. Looked up from germline, CDR1 is SNHLY and CDR2 is FYNNEI. This clone appeared a few times. Its target is unknown. Blood was collected once per donor into heparin, averaging roughly 120 mL. A sort by CD45RO/CCR7/CD25/CD127/CD95/CD27 yielded CD4+ naive, central memory, regulatory and stem cell-like memory cells.

Study outcomes and limitations: Cells that show high TCR expression could be over-represented by cDNA sequencing.

The source of this sequence is a man younger than 30 in good health. The material sequenced was central memory CD4+ T cells from blood. The chain carries TRBV2 and TRBJ1-1, with TRBD1 as a possible D gene (5 bases). The CDR3 DNA reads as TGTGCCAGCAGTCCGGACAACTTCCCTGAAGCTTTCTTT. This gives the protein CASSPDNFPEAFF.